This paragraph covers one T cell receptor (beta chain) sequence. TCRdb ran MiXCR on the RT-PCR reads and lists one entry per CDR3 protein. The sample yields 200,000 to 300,000 distinct CDR3 sequences, approximately 12% seen once. The germline V gene encodes CDR1 MNHNS and CDR2 SASEGT. CDR3 size: 15 residues. Trimming left V 5 bases short and J 4 bases short, with 14 bases between. This sample was taken from a study of response to subunit inactivated influenza vaccine. The genes are TRBV6-1 and TRBJ1-4; D may be TRBD1 (5 bases). This clonotype was sampled from a man aged 45-65 years who received an inactivated influenza vaccine. This specimen was non-naive T cells sorted from PBMCs, taken around 15 days before vaccination. DNA of the CDR3: TGTGCCAGCAGTCGTGGGCAGGGAGATAATGAAAAACTGTTTTTT. As protein: CASSRGQGDNEKLFF.